This is a list of T cell receptor beta chains from one sample in a study of vaccination and CD4 T cells after COVID-19. TCRdb passed the PCR reads through MiXCR, listing each CDR3 protein once. The data hold several thousand distinct CDR3 sequences, with 25% to 35% observed a single time. These TCRs' antigens remain unknown. Specimen: CD4+ T cells from blood, cultured in vitro. Receptors originate from a human donor in good health. Both conserved end residues are trimmed from each CDR3. Clone size is stated in some rows and not others, as once, few, many or a class when expanded.

v_call,clone_size,j_call,cdr3_aa
TRBV7-3,medium-sized,TRBJ1-6,ASSLRGGDSPLH
TRBV15,NA,TRBJ2-5,ATSRAASGGTGSQY
TRBV7-8,NA,TRBJ2-5,ASSLFLSPGQLQETQY
TRBV7-9,few,TRBJ2-7,ASSFLGTDLDEQY
TRBV11-2,NA,TRBJ1-1,ASSFPLGGNTEAF
TRBV20-1,few,TRBJ2-7,SRDSSYEQY
TRBV7-3,NA,TRBJ1-1,ASSSTPGTEAF
TRBV7-3,few,TRBJ2-2,ASSLTLTGELF
TRBV14,NA,TRBJ1-3,ASGRQGVAGNTIY
TRBV7-8,medium-sized,TRBJ1-5,ASSLGGADSNQPQH
TRBV20-1,NA,TRBJ2-3,SAQGSRGNTDTQY
TRBV11-2,NA,TRBJ2-7,ASSSPIEQY
TRBV24-1,medium-sized,TRBJ2-3,ATSDPSGTDTQY
TRBV7-9,few,TRBJ2-2,ASSSLGTGELF
TRBV12-3/TRBV12-4,NA,TRBJ2-1,ASITAGSSYNEQF
TRBV5-4,medium-sized,TRBJ1-1,ASSLTNTEAF
TRBV7-3,NA,TRBJ2-3,ASSVQAGSYTQY
TRBV5-1,NA,TRBJ2-7,ASSSRTSGASEQY
TRBV9,NA,TRBJ1-2,ASSVAGGDGYT
TRBV7-2,NA,TRBJ1-5,ASSLWGPNQPQH
TRBV29-1,few,TRBJ1-2,SVEDNPGPGYT
TRBV7-2,once,TRBJ2-1,ASSITGVPYNEQF
TRBV3-1,once,TRBJ1-1,ASSFRGGDTEAF
TRBV10-3,few,TRBJ2-7,AIRVETGGSYEQY
TRBV2,NA,TRBJ1-2,ASSEARVAGVGYT
TRBV14,once,TRBJ2-3,ASSPVTSGSTDTQY
TRBV10-3,NA,TRBJ1-6,AINRGTVSSPLH
TRBV6-2/TRBV6-3,NA,TRBJ2-7,ATRTGEGEQY
TRBV12-3/TRBV12-4,NA,TRBJ1-1,ASSLGQGFGEAF
TRBV7-6,NA,TRBJ1-3,ASSFTQGLGGNTIY
TRBV19,NA,TRBJ1-1,ASSRLWENTEAF
TRBV20-1,NA,TRBJ1-2,SAARGQGGGYT
TRBV7-2,few,TRBJ1-1,ASSLAPRLQGPNTEAF
TRBV19,few,TRBJ1-5,ASQGGVRQPQH
TRBV20-1,NA,TRBJ1-4,SARGPNEKLF
TRBV7-9,NA,TRBJ2-3,ASSLTGGTDTQY
TRBV20-1,NA,TRBJ2-5,SAVSGGNIETQY
TRBV19,NA,TRBJ1-1,ASSPVNTEAF
TRBV24-1,NA,TRBJ1-2,ATAGRGRYGYT
TRBV27,few,TRBJ2-4,ASSKGAKNIQY
TRBV5-4,NA,TRBJ2-1,ASSEASYNEQF
TRBV5-1,large,TRBJ2-5,ASSLVEGFWETQY